This entry lists 17 T cell receptor beta chains sequenced from one sample in a study of early T cells in non-severe SARS-CoV-2 infection. TCRdb reprocessed the 5' RACE reads via MiXCR and lists one record per CDR3 protein. Of roughly 56,000 distinct CDR3 sequences listed, over 9.5% were seen once; the top ten hold about 9.7%. The material sequenced was whole blood. The receptors here all came from an adult who was a healthcare worker with PCR-confirmed SARS-CoV-2 infection or an uninfected control (not recorded which).

The chain couples TRBV20-1 to TRBJ2-4; D not certain. Germline-derived CDR1 and CDR2 are DFQATT and SNEGSKA (reference sequence). V lost 5 bases and J lost 0, with 5 bases in between. The CDR3 totals 12 residues. The CDR3 sequence: CSAALAKNIQYF. The CDR3 DNA sequence: TGCAGTGCTGCACTAGCCAAAAACATTCAGTACTTC.

The chain links TRBV5-1 to TRBJ2-3, with 13 positions matching TRBD2. Per germline, CDR1 SGHRS and CDR2 YFSETQ. The CDR3 consists of 18 residues. With V trimmed by 0 bases and J by 3 bases, 7 bases remained unmatched. CDR3 sequence reads: CASSLETSGGPGTDTQYF. The CDR3 DNA reads as TGCGCCAGCAGCTTGGAGACTAGCGGGGGGCCAGGGACAGATACGCAGTATTTT.

This clonotype was seen repeatedly, ten times or more. The chain carries TRBV3-1 and TRBJ2-2; no reliable D call. This CDR3 has 17 amino acids. Trimming took off 0 bases at V and 2 bases at J, with 13 bases between the two ends. From germline, CDR1 is LGHDT and CDR2 YNNKEL (reference sequence). The CDR3 region has the DNA TGTGCCAGCAGCCAAGAACGGTTGCAGGTTAACACCGGGGAGCTGTTTTTT. This gives the protein CASSQERLQVNTGELFF.

The chain is built from TRBV29-1 and TRBJ2-4; D is possibly TRBD1 (5 bases). This CDR3 spans 15 amino acids. The V end was cut by 0 bases, the J end by 0 bases, with 9 bases between. Germline V gene data show CDR1 as SQVTM and CDR2 as ANQGSEA. The CDR3 loop is CSVEDGAVAKNIQYF. The DNA of the CDR3 is TGCAGCGTTGAAGATGGGGCCGTAGCCAAAAACATTCAGTACTTC.

This clonotype was counted between two and nine times. V gene TRBV10-1 combines with J gene TRBJ2-2, with TRBD1 matching 9 bases. The junction had 4 bases not matched to a gene; V was cut back by 8 bases and J by 3 bases. CDR3 length equals 14 residues. Germline loops: CDR1 WNHNN, CDR2 SYGVQD (reference sequence). The CDR3 DNA is TGCGCCAGCGCCCGGGACAGGGACACCGGGGAGCTGTTTTTT. Translated: CASARDRDTGELFF.

About this clonotype itself: One end of the junction varies from germline; a read error may be responsible. The CDR3 region is CASSFESGSGCYF. CDR3 DNA sequence: TGTGCCAGCAGTTTTGAATCCGGTTCGGGATGTTATTTT. This chain joins TRBV28 and TRBJ1-4; D is ambiguous. The CDR3 loop spans 13 amino acids. Germline V gene lookup returns CDR1 MDHEN and CDR2 SYDVKM. The complete variable domain, with remaining parts taken from reference TRBV28 and TRBJ1-4, reads DVKVTQSSRYLVKRTGEKVFLECVQDMDHENMFWYRQDPGLGLRLIYFSYDVKMKEKGDIPEGYSVSREKKERFSLILESASTNQTSMYLCASSFESGSGCYFGSGTQLSVL.

This clonotype was counted many times. V is TRBV4-2 and J is TRBJ1-6; 8 bases align to TRBD1. Germline trimming cut 0 bases from V and 8 bases from J; bases unmatched to any gene: 6. Germline-derived CDR1 and CDR2 are LGHNA and YNFKEQ. This CDR3 has 16 amino acids. The CDR3 DNA sequence: TGTGCCAGCAGCCAAGATATGGGACAGGTGGATTCACCCCTCCACTTT. It encodes CASSQDMGQVDSPLHF.

This clonotype was observed a few times. The gene calls are TRBV29-1 and TRBJ2-3, with D maybe TRBD2 (5 bases). CDR3 size: 12 residues. Germline V gene lookup returns CDR1 SQVTM and CDR2 ANQGSEA. V shed 4 bases and J shed 3 bases, with 8 bases lying between them. The CDR3 bases are TGCAGCGTTGGAGGGAAGACAGATACGCAGTATTTT. This translates into CSVGGKTDTQYF.

The genes are TRBV9 and TRBJ1-6; a possible D gene is TRBD1 (6 bases). Germline values: CDR1 SGDLS, CDR2 YYNGEE. This CDR3 region has 15 residues. Trimming left V 3 bases short and J 10 bases short, with 17 bases between. The CDR3 reads CASSEGVSFDSPLHF. CDR3 coding DNA: TGTGCCAGCAGCGAGGGGGTCTCGTTTGACTCACCCCTCCACTTT.

This clonotype occurred a few times. The CDR3 spells CASSQDGAGVNEQFF. CDR3 coding DNA: TGTGCCAGCAGCCAAGATGGAGCGGGAGTCAATGAGCAGTTCTTC. V is TRBV4-2 and J is TRBJ2-1; 8 bases match TRBD2. Losses at the gene ends were 0 bases for V and 6 bases for J; bases not matched to a gene: 4. The CDR3 extends over 15 amino acids. Per the germline V gene, CDR1 is LGHNA and CDR2 is YNFKEQ.

The V gene is TRBV20-1, the J gene TRBJ2-3; D not resolved. Germline V gives CDR1 DFQATT, CDR2 SNEGSKA (reference sequence). This CDR3 has 11 residues. The V end was cut by 3 bases, the J end by 4 bases, with 5 bases between. CDR3 sequence (DNA): TGCAGTGCTAGCAACCCAGATACGCAGTATTTT. It translates to CSASNPDTQYF.

The chain recombines TRBV6-5 with TRBJ1-2, with 9 bases lining up with TRBD1. Per germline, CDR1 MNHEY and CDR2 SVGAGI. The CDR3 contains 11 residues. Trimming cost V 5 bases and J 10 bases; bases outside gene matches: 2. Here the CDR3 DNA reads TGTGCCAGCAGTGGGACAGGGAACTACACCTTC. Its protein is CASSGTGNYTF.

This clonotype occurred a few times. V is TRBV11-3 and J is TRBJ2-7, with D possibly being TRBD1 or TRBD2 (6 bases each). The CDR3 totals 16 residues. CDR1 and CDR2 (germline): SGHNT, YENEEA. Trimming took 2 bases from V and 0 from J, leaving 14 bases between them. The DNA for the CDR3 is TGTGCCAGCAGCTTATACGGGGGCGAATTCTCCTACGAGCAGTACTTC. Amino acids: CASSLYGGEFSYEQYF.

This clonotype was found many times. The V and J genes are TRBV10-3 and TRBJ2-3; TRBD2 matches at 9 bases. The CDR3 has 18 amino acids. Germline V gene lookup returns CDR1 ENHRY and CDR2 SYGVKD. Germline trimming cut 0 bases from V and 4 bases from J; bases unmatched to any gene: 11. CDR3 DNA: TGTGCCATCAGTGAGTCGTTTCCGCGGGAGGGCCCCGCAGATACGCAGTATTTT. The encoded protein is CAISESFPREGPADTQYF.

The chain is built from TRBV3-1 and TRBJ2-1, with D unresolved. The germline CDR1 and CDR2 sequences are LGHDT and YNNKEL (reference sequence). Deletions cut 0 bases from V and 10 bases from J, with 16 bases between. The CDR3 runs 15 residues. CDR3 in amino acids: CASSQEGQALWEQFF. CDR3 bases: TGTGCCAGCAGCCAAGAAGGCCAGGCCCTCTGGGAGCAGTTCTTC.

At least ten counts were recorded for this clonotype. The chain combines TRBV7-3 with TRBJ2-3; TRBD2 aligns across 8 bases. Germline-derived CDR1 and CDR2 are SGHTA and FQGTGA. The junction had 11 bases not matched to a gene; V was cut back by 5 bases and J by 4 bases. The CDR3 has 16 amino acids. As DNA, the CDR3 is TGTGCCAGCAGCCCCCAAGCGGGAGTGGGGCCAGATACGCAGTATTTT. Translation gives CASSPQAGVGPDTQYF. Filled out from reference TRBV7-3 and TRBJ2-3, the complete variable domain reads GAGVSQTPSNKVTEKGKYVELRCDPISGHTALYWYRQSLGQGPEFLIYFQGTGAADDSGLPNDRFFAVRPEGSVSTLKIQRTERGDSAVYLCASSPQAGVGPDTQYFGPGTRLTVL.

The rearrangement links TRBV10-2 to TRBJ2-5, with D possibly being TRBD2 (8 bases). V lost 5 bases, J lost 9 bases, and 22 bases lay in between. The length of the CDR3 is 15 residues. CDR1 and CDR2 (germline): WSHSY, SAAADI. CDR3 nucleotides: TGCGCCAGCAGTAGACGGGACAGCCGAGCGGGGGCCCAGTACTTC. It yields the protein CASSRRDSRAGAQYF.